Described below is a single TCR beta chain sequence and its context. This clone's antigen is unknown. This may come from a read error, since a much larger clone is one base off. CDR1 SGHKS and CDR2 YYEKEE were looked up in the germline V gene (reference sequence). Counted from cysteine to phenylalanine, this CDR3 has 15 amino acids. Just the 45-base CDR3 DNA is kept, in frame starting at base 1. The data are from a study of breast tumors, draining lymph nodes, adjacent tissues (dated by TCRdb to the mid-2010s). About the investigation overall: In breast cancer patients, the study compared the TCR beta repertoires of tumor, adjacent nontumor tissue and axillary lymph nodes. In human breast cancer, the study set out to evaluate how tumor, surrounding tissue and draining lymph node repertoires relate to one another and whether T cells may move between these sites. The investigation overall reported the following: The data were considered consistent with the idea that most tumor T cells come from the lymph node and then expand in tumor tissue. Tumor and nontumor tissue repertoires were found to be significantly more similar in luminal-like than in basal-like breast cancer. The conclusion that tumor T cells originate in lymph nodes was presented as consistent with a hypothesis rather than as directly demonstrated. T-cell repertoire diversity in tumors was found to be lower than in lymph nodes but higher than in nontumor tissue, and preferential V and J gene usage was observed.

Lymph node samples were obtained from the axillary draining lymph nodes of breast cancer patients. Sequencing relied on an Illumina HiSeq 2000. TCR beta chain libraries were generated through multiplex PCR amplification. The amplified TCR beta chain products were analyzed by high-throughput sequencing. TCRdb reprocessed the public reads (quality trimming at Q25 with fastp, clone calling with MiXCR) and kept in-frame beta chains. Under each unique CDR3 protein, matching rows form one entry showing the most common genes and DNA. Within this sample are some 97,000 distinct CDR3 sequences, with about 20% of them counted one time only. In total, the top ten clones hold 1% to 1.5% of the sample.

The chain is assembled from TRBV5-5 and TRBJ2-2, and possibly TRBD2, on 6 matching bases. The sequence was collected from a female donor with breast cancer. Some clones in this sample may be carry-over from other donors' samples. Source material: axillary lymph node tissue. DNA sequence: TGCGCCAGCAGCGGGCGGGATCCGAGCACCGGGGAGCTGTTTTTT. Its amino acids are CASSGRDPSTGELFF.